The rows below give T cell receptor beta chains drawn from one sample of a study of blood T cells in healthy people across ages. MiXCR, run by TCRdb on the 5' RACE reads, gives a single entry per CDR3 protein. The sample lists about 1.8 million distinct CDR3 sequences; around half were seen once. The sequenced sample consisted of blood. The source of these receptors is a woman aged 40 to 49 in good health. The CDR3 runs from the conserved cysteine through the conserved F or W. Each record gives: D gene, clone size, V gene, J gene, CDR3 DNA, CDR3 protein. The D gene is left open where the match is weak. Clone size, where shown, is once, few, many, or a class for clones that have expanded.

NA	few	TRBV4-3	TRBJ2-3	TGCGCCAGCAGCCTCCTGACGGGCGGCACAGATACGCAGTATTTT	CASSLLTGGTDTQYF
NA	NA	TRBV4-3	TRBJ2-5	TGCGCCAGCAGCCAAGATCTGAGAAACACGGGGACCCAGTACTTC	CASSQDLRNTGTQYF
TRBD1	NA	TRBV5-4	TRBJ2-6	TGTGCCAGCAGCTCTAAAGACAGGGGGATCAACGTCCTGACTTTC	CASSSKDRGINVLTF
NA	NA	TRBV7-2	TRBJ2-7	TGTGCCAGCAGCTTAGCCCCCGCCCCCTACGAGCAGTACTTC	CASSLAPAPYEQYF
TRBD1	NA	TRBV6-2/TRBV6-3	TRBJ2-5	TGTGCCAGCAGTTACTCTAGGGGGCCTTACAATGTGCAGTACTTC	CASSYSRGPYNVQYF
TRBD2	NA	TRBV2	TRBJ2-5	TGTGCCAGCAGTGAAGGGGGACTAGCGGGGGGACAAGAGACCCAGTACTTC	CASSEGGLAGGQETQYF
NA	NA	TRBV28	TRBJ2-3	TGTGCCAGCAGCTACCCGGGCCGGACGCCGGGTGGAGATACGCAGTATTTT	CASSYPGRTPGGDTQYF
TRBD2	NA	TRBV5-5	TRBJ2-5	TGTGCCAGCAGCTTCGGACTAGCGGGGGCCGATGAGCAGTACTTC	CASSFGLAGADEQYF
TRBD1	NA	TRBV7-8	TRBJ1-4	TGTGCCAGCAGCGTAGTGACAGGGGAGAAACTGTTTTTT	CASSVVTGEKLFF
NA	few	TRBV7-9	TRBJ1-2	TGTGCCAGCAACCGTCCGGGACGCGGCTATGGCTACACCTTC	CASNRPGRGYGYTF
NA	NA	TRBV4-3	TRBJ2-1	TGCGCCAGCAGCCAAGAACCCCTCACGCCGCGGCAGTTCTTC	CASSQEPLTPRQFF
TRBD1	NA	TRBV5-6	TRBJ1-5	TGTGCCAGCAGCGCCAGGGGGCGAAGCAATCAGCCCCAGCATTTT	CASSARGRSNQPQHF
NA	many	TRBV6-6	TRBJ2-3	TGTGCCAGCAGTGCCCGGGGTGGCACAGATACGCAGTATTTT	CASSARGGTDTQYF
NA	once	TRBV7-7	TRBJ2-2	TGTGCTACCCGGGCCCAGGAGCTGTTTTTT	CATRAQELFF
TRBD1	NA	TRBV3-1	TRBJ1-2	TGTGCCAGCAGCCAAGACGGCGGACAGGGCTACTATGGCTACACCTTC	CASSQDGGQGYYGYTF
NA	NA	TRBV3-1	TRBJ2-3	TGTGCCAGCAGCCGAGGGACCAGGTTTTCTAGCACAGATACGCAGTATTTT	CASSRGTRFSSTDTQYF
NA	NA	TRBV28	TRBJ2-5	TGTGCCAGCAGTCCCGGGTGGGGGCAGCAGTACTTC	CASSPGWGQQYF
NA	NA	TRBV7-2	TRBJ1-1	TGTGCCAGCAGTCCTACAGGGATGAACACTGAAGCTTTCTTT	CASSPTGMNTEAFF
TRBD2	NA	TRBV2	TRBJ2-1	TGTGCCAGCACCCTCACTAGCGGGGGCATGAATGAGCAGTTCTTC	CASTLTSGGMNEQFF
NA	NA	TRBV7-7	TRBJ2-5	TGTGCTAGCAGCTCCACGGACGTGACCCAGTACTTC	CASSSTDVTQYF
NA	NA	TRBV12-3/TRBV12-4	TRBJ1-1	TGTGCCAGCAGTCCAAGGGAGACTGAAGCTTTCTTT	CASSPRETEAFF
NA	NA	TRBV9	TRBJ2-1	TGTGCCAGCAGCCCGCGGGGGCGGAGTAATGAGCAGTTCTTC	CASSPRGRSNEQFF
NA	few	TRBV7-2	TRBJ2-7	TGTGCCAGCAGTATACTTTGGGGCGCCGAGCAGTACTTC	CASSILWGAEQYF
NA	NA	TRBV13	TRBJ2-7	TGTGCCAGCAGCTTAGAGGGGGAGGACAGCTCCTACGAGCAGTACTTC	CASSLEGEDSSYEQYF
NA	NA	TRBV14	TRBJ1-6	TGTGCCAGCAGCCAAGACCCACGGTCACCCCTCCACTTT	CASSQDPRSPLHF
NA	many	TRBV6-4	TRBJ2-3	TGTGCCAGCAGCGTAGCGGATACAGATACGCAGTATTTT	CASSVADTDTQYF
NA	once	TRBV4-3	TRBJ2-3	TGCGCCAGCAGCCAAGATTCCCCATCGGTAGGGCCAGATACGCAGTATTTT	CASSQDSPSVGPDTQYF
TRBD2	NA	TRBV6-5	TRBJ2-1	TGTGCCAGCAGTTACCCCGGGGGAGGAGCGGGGGGGAATGAGCAGTTCTTC	CASSYPGGGAGGNEQFF
TRBD2	NA	TRBV27	TRBJ2-3	TGTGCCAGCACGGCTTTAAGGGGAGCGGGGGGCCACACAGATACGCAGTATTTT	CASTALRGAGGHTDTQYF
NA	few	TRBV29-1	TRBJ1-2	TGCAGCGTTGCCTCCGACAGGAAGAGCTATGGCTACACCTTC	CSVASDRKSYGYTF
TRBD2	NA	TRBV4-1	TRBJ2-7	TGCGCCAGCAGCCAAGTACCAGCGGGGGGATATCCCTACGAGCAGTACTTC	CASSQVPAGGYPYEQYF
TRBD2	NA	TRBV20-1	TRBJ2-1	TGCAGTGCTAGTCGGGGGGGGCCTTCGGATGAGCAGTTCTTC	CSASRGGPSDEQFF
NA	NA	TRBV5-4	TRBJ1-1	TGTGCCAGCAAGGGTGGGCAGGGGCCCACTGAAGCTTTCTTT	CASKGGQGPTEAFF
NA	few	TRBV4-3	TRBJ2-3	TGCGCCAGCAGCCAAGAACTACTAGGGGCATCCCAGTATTTT	CASSQELLGASQYF
NA	NA	TRBV20-1	TRBJ1-2	TGCAGTGCTAGTCAACAGGGATATGGCTACACCTTC	CSASQQGYGYTF
TRBD2	few	TRBV12-3/TRBV12-4	TRBJ2-3	TGTGCCAGCAGTCGACTAGCGGCAGATACGCAGTATTTT	CASSRLAADTQYF